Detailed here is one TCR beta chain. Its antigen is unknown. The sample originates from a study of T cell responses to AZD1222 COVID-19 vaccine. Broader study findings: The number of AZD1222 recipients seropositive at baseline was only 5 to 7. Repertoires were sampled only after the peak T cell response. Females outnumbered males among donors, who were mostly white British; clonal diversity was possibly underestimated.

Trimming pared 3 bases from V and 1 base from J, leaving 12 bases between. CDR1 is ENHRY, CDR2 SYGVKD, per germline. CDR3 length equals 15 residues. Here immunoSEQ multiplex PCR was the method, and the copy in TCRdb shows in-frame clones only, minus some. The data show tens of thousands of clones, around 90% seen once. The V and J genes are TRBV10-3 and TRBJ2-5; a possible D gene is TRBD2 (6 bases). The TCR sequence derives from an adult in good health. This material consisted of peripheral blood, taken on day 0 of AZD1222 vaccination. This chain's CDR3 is CAISERETGQETQYF. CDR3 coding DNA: TGTGCCATCAGTGAACGGGAGACGGGCCAAGAGACCCAGTACTTC.